This TCR beta chain was captured by sequencing in a study of vaccination and CD4 T cells after COVID-19. Study summary: As a positive control, some control cultures were given a CEFX pool, while others were given an HIV-1 Nef pool or no peptide.

The treatment here: approximately 11-day PBMC culture with coronavirus spike peptide pools or control peptides (ViraFEST assay). Expanded clonotypes were found by TCR sequencing after peptide-pool stimulation (ViraFEST). The study sequenced cultured CD4+ T cell DNA using the Oncomine TCR Beta short-read assay. TCRdb passed the PCR reads through MiXCR, listing each CDR3 protein once. In the table there are 8,500 to 13,000 distinct CDR3 sequences, roughly 30% of which are singletons. In this sample, this clonotype turned up once. What it binds is unknown. Germline CDR1 reads LNHDA; CDR2 reads SQIVND (reference sequence). With 6 bases clipped from V and 5 bases from J, the junction kept 9 bases outside the gene matches. This CDR3 region has 14 residues. Study findings and constraints: The appearance of a median about 86% of reactive clones in convalescent patients occurred only post-vaccination.

The chain recombines TRBV19 with TRBJ2-5; TRBD2 matches at 7 bases. This TCR derives from a human donor who had recovered from COVID-19. Sequencing was carried out using CD4+ T cells from blood, cultured in vitro. The CDR3 region has the DNA TGTGCCAGTAGCCCTCGACTGGGGGGGGAGACCCAGTACTTC. Encoded protein: CASSPRLGGETQYF.